The table lists the clone carrying this T cell receptor (beta chain) with a count of one. Here immunoSEQ multiplex PCR was the method, and the copy in TCRdb shows in-frame clones only, minus some. The data contain about 200,000 clones, 85% to 90% of them singletons. The record originates from a study of blood T cell repertoires in COVID-19. The CDR3 consists of 16 residues. Losses at the gene ends were 0 bases for V and 5 bases for J; bases not matched to a gene: 7. In germline, CDR1 is LGHDT, CDR2 YNNKEL (reference sequence). This receptor was taken from a man in his late teens or twenties with active or convalescent COVID-19. This chain uses TRBV3-1 (or the pseudogene TRBV3-2) with TRBJ2-3, with 8 bases identical to TRBD2. Sequences were obtained from peripheral blood. CDR3 in amino acids: CASSQDSGEGRDTQYF. DNA for the CDR3: TGTGCCAGCAGCCAAGATAGCGGGGAGGGGAGAGATACGCAGTATTTT.